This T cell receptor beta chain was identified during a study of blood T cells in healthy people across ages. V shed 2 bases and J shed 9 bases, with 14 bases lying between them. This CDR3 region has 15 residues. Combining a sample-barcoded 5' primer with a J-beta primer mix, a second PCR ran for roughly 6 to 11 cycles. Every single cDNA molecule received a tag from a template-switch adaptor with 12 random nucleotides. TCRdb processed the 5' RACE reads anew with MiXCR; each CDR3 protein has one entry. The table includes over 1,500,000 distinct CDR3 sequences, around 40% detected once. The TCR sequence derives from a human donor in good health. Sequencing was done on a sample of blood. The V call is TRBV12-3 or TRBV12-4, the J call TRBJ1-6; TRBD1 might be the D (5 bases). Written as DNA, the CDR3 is TGTGCCAGCAGTTTACAGGCGGGGGTTCGTTCACCCCTCCACTTT. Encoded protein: CASSLQAGVRSPLHF.